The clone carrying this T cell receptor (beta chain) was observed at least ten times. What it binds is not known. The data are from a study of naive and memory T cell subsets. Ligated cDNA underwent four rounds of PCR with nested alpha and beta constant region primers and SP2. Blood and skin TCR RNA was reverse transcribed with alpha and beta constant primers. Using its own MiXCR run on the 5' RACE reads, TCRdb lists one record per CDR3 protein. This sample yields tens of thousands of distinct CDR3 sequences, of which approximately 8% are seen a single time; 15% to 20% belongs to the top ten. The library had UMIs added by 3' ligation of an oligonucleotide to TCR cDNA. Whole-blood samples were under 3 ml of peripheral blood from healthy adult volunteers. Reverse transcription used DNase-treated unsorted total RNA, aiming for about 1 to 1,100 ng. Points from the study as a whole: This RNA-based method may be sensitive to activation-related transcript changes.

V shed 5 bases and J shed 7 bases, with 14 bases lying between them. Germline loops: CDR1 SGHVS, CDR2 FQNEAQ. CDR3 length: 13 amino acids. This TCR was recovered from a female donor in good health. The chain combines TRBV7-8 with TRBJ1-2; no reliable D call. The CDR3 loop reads CASSTPHTSGYTF. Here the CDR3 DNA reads TGTGCCAGCAGCACCCCCCACACCAGTGGCTACACCTTC.